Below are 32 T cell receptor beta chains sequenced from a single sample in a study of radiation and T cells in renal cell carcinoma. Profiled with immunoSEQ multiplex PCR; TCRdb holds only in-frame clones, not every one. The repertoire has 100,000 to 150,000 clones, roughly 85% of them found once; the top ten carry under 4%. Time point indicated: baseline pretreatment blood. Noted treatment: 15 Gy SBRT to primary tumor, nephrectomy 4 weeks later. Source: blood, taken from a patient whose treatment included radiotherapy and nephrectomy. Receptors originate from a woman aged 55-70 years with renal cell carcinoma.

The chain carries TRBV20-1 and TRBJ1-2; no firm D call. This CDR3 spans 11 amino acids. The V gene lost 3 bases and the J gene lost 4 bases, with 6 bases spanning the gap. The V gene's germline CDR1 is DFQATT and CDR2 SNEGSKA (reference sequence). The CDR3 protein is CSAREGYGYTF. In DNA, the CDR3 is TGCAGTGCTAGGGAGGGCTATGGCTACACCTTC.

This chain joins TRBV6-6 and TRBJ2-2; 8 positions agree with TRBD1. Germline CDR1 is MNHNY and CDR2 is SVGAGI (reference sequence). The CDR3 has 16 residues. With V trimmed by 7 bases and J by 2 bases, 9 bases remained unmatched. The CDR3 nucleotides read TGTGCCAGCACCACCACCCAGGGGGCTAACACCGGGGAGCTGTTTTTT. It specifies CASTTTQGANTGELFF.

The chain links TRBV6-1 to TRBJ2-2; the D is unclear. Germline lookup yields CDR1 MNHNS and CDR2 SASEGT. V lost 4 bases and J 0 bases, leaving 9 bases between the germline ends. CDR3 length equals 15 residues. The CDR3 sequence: CASSGTAANTGELFF. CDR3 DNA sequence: TGTGCCAGCAGTGGGACGGCTGCGAACACCGGGGAGCTGTTTTTT.

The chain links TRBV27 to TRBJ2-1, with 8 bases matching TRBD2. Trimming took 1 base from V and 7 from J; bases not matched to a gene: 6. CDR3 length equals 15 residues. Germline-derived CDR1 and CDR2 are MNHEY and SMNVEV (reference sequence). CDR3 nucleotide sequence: TGTGCCAGCAGTTTATGGCTAGCGGGTGGTAATGAGCAGTTCTTC. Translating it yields CASSLWLAGGNEQFF.

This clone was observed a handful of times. This chain's CDR3 is CASSFSPDTQYF. CDR3 bases: TGTGCCAGCAGCTTTAGCCCAGATACGCAGTATTTT. The rearrangement uses TRBV5-4 and TRBJ2-3; D not resolved. Germline CDR1 reads SGHNT; CDR2 reads YYREEE (reference sequence). The CDR3 contains 12 residues. V lost 2 bases to trimming and J lost 4 bases, with 5 bases between them.

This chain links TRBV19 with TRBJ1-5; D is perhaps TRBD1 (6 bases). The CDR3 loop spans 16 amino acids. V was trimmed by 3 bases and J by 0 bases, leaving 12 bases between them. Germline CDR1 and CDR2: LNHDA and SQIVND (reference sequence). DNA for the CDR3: TGTGCCAGTAGTATTCGGAGGGGGGATAGCAATCAGCCCCAGCATTTT. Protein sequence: CASSIRRGDSNQPQHF.

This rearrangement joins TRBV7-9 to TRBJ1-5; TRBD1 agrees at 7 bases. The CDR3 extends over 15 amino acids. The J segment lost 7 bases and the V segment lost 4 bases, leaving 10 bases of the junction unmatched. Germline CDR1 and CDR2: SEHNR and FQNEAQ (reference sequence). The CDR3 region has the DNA TGTGCCAGCAGCTCGGACAGGCCTTCGGGGCAGCCCCAGCATTTT. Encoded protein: CASSSDRPSGQPQHF.

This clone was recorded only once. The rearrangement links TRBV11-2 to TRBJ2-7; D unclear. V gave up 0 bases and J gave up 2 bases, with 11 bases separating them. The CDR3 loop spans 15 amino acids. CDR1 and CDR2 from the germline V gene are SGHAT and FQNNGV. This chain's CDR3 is CASSLDPGSTYEQYF. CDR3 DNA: TGTGCCAGCAGCTTAGATCCGGGTTCGACCTACGAGCAGTACTTC. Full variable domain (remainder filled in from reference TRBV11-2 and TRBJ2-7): EAGVAQSPRYKIIEKRQSVAFWCNPISGHATLYWYQQILGQGPKLLIQFQNNGVVDDSQLPKDRFSAERLKGVDSTLKIQPAKLEDSAVYLCASSLDPGSTYEQYFGPGTRLTVT.

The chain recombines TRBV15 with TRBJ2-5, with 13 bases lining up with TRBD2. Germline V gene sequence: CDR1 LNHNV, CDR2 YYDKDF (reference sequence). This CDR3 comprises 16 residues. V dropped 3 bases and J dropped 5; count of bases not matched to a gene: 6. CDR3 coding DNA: TGTGCCACCAGCAGCGGACTAGCGGGAGAATGGGAGACCCAGTACTTC. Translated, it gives CATSSGLAGEWETQYF.

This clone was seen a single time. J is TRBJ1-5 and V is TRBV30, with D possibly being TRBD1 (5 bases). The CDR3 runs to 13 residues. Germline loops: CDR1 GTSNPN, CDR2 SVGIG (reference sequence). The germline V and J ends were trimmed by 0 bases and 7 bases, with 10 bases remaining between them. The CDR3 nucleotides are TGTGCCTGGAGTGTGGGGGGGAGGCAGCCCCAGCATTTT. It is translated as CAWSVGGRQPQHF.

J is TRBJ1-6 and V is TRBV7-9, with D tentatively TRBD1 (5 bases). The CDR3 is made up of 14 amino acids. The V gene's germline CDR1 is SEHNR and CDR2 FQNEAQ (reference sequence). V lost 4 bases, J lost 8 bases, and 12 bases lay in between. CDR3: CASSSWDRYSPLHF. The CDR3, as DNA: TGTGCCAGCAGCTCTTGGGACCGATATTCACCCCTCCACTTT.

The CDR3, as DNA: TGTGCCAGCAGCCCCGGGAGGGAGTATGAAAAACTGTTTTTT. Protein sequence: CASSPGREYEKLFF. The chain recombines TRBV7-2 with TRBJ1-4, with D unclear. The V end lost 5 bases, the J end lost 6 bases, and 13 bases lay between the germline ends. The CDR3 totals 14 residues. CDR1 and CDR2 from the germline V gene are SGHTA and FQGNSA.

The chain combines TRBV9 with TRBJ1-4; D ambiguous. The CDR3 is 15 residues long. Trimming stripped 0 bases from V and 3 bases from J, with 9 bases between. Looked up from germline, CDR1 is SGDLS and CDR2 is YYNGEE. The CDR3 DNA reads TGTGCCAGCAGCGTAGGGTCTCAGTCTAATGAAAAACTGTTTTTT. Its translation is CASSVGSQSNEKLFF.

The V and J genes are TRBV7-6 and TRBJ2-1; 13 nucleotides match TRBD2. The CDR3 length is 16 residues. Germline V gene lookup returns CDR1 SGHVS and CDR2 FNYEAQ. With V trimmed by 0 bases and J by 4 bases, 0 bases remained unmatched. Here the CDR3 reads CASSLALAGGYNEQFF. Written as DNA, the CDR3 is TGTGCCAGCAGCTTAGCACTAGCGGGAGGGTACAATGAGCAGTTCTTC.

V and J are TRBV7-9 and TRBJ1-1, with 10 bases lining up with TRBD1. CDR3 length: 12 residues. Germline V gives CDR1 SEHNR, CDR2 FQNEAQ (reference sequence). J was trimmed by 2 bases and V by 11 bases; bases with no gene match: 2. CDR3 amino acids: CAGTGVNTEAFF. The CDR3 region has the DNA TGTGCCGGGACAGGGGTTAACACTGAAGCTTTCTTT.

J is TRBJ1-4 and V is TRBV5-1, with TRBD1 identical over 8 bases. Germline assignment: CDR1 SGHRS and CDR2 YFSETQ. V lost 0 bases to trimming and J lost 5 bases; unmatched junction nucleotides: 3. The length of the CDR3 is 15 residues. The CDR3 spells CASSLAGQANEKLFF. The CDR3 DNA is TGCGCCAGCAGCTTGGCGGGACAGGCAAATGAAAAACTGTTTTTT.

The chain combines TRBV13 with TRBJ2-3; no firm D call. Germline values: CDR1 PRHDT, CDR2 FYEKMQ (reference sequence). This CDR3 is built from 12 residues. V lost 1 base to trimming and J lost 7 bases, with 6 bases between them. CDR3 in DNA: TGTGCCAGCAGCTTAGTGAAATATACGCAGTATTTT. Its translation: CASSLVKYTQYF.

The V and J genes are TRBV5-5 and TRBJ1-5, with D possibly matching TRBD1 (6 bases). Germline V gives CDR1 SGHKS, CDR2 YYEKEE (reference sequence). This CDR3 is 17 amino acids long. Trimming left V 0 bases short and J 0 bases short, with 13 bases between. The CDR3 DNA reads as TGTGCCAGCAGCTTGGGGTCGGGGGCCCATAGCAATCAGCCCCAGCATTTT. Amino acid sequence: CASSLGSGAHSNQPQHF. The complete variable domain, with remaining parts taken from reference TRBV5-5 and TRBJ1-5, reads DAGVTQSPTHLIKTRGQQVTLRCSPISGHKSVSWYQQVLGQGPQFIFQYYEKEERGRGNFPDRFSARQFPNYSSELNVNALLLGDSALYLCASSLGSGAHSNQPQHFGDGTRLSIL.

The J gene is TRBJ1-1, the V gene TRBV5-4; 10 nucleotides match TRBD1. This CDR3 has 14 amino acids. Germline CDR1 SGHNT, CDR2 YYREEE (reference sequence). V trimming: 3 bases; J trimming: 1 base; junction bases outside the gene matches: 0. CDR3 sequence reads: CASSWTGGNTEAFF. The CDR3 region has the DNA TGTGCCAGCAGCTGGACAGGGGGGAACACTGAAGCTTTCTTT.

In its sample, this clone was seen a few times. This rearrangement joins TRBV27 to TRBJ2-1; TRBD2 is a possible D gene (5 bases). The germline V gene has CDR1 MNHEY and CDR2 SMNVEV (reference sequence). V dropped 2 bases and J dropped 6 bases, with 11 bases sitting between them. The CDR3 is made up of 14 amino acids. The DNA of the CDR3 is TGTGCCAGCAGTTTACCCGCCGAGGGCAATGAGCAGTTCTTC. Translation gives CASSLPAEGNEQFF.

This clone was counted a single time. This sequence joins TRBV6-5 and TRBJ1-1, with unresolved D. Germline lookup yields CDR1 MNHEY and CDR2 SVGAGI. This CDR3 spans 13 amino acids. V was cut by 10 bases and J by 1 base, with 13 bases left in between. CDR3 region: CATTRTANTEAFF. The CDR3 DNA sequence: TGTGCCACGACCAGGACGGCGAACACTGAAGCTTTCTTT.

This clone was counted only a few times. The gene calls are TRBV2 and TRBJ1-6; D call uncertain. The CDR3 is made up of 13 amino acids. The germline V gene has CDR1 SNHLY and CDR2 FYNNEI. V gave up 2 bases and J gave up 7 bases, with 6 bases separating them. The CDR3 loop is CASSETGNSPLHF. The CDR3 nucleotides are TGTGCCAGCAGTGAAACGGGGAATTCACCCCTCCACTTT.

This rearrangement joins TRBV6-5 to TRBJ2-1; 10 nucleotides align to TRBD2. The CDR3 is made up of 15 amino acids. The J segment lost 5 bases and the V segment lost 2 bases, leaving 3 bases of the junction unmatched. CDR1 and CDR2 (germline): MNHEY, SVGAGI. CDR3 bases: TGTGCCAGCAGTTACAAGCGGGGGGGCCACAATGAGCAGTTCTTC. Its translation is CASSYKRGGHNEQFF.

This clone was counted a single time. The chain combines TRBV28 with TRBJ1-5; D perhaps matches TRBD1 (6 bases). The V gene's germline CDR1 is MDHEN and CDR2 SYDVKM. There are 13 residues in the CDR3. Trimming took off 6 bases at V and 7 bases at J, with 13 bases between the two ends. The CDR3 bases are TGTGCCAGCAGAAACTCGGGGGCCCAGCCCCAGCATTTT. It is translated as CASRNSGAQPQHF.

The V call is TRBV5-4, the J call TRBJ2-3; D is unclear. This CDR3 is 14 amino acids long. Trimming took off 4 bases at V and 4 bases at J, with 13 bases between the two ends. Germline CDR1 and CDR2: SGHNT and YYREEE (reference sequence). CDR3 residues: CASSPEISSDTQYF. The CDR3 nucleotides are TGTGCCAGCAGCCCCGAAATCTCCTCAGATACGCAGTATTTT.

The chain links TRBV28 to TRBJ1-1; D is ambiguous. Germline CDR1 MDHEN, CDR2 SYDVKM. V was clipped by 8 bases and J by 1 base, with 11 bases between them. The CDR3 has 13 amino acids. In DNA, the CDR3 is TGTGCCAGCTGGAACAGATGGAACACTGAAGCTTTCTTT. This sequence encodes CASWNRWNTEAFF.

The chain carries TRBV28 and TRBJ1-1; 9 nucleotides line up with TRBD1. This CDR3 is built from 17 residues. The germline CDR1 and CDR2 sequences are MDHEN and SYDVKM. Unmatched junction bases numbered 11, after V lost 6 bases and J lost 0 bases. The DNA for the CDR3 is TGTGCCAGCAGAAGGACAGGGGTTGGCGATATGAACACTGAAGCTTTCTTT. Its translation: CASRRTGVGDMNTEAFF.

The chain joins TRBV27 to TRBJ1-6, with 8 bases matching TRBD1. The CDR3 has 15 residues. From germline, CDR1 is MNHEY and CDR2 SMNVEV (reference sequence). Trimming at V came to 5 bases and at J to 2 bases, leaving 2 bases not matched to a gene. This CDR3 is CASSDRGPYNSPLHF. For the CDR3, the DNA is TGTGCCAGCAGTGACAGGGGCCCCTATAATTCACCCCTCCACTTT.

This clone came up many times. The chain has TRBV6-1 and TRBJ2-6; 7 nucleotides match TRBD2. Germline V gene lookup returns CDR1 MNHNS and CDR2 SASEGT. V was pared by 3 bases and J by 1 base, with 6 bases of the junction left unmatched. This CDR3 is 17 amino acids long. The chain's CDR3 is CASSDLGGRSGANVLTF. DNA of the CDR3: TGTGCCAGCAGTGATTTGGGGGGGAGGTCTGGGGCCAACGTCCTGACTTTC.

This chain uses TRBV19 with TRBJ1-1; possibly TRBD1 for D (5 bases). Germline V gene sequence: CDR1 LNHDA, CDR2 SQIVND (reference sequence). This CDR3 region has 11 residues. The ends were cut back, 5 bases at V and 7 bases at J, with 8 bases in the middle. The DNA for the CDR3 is TGTGCCAGTAGTTGGGGCTTTGAAGCTTTCTTT. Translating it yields CASSWGFEAFF.

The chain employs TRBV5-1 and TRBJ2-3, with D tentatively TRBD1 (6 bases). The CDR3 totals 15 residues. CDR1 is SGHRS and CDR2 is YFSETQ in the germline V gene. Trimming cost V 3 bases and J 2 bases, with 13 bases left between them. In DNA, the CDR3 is TGCGCCAGCAGCTCCCAGGGGACCTCCACAGATACGCAGTATTTT. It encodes CASSSQGTSTDTQYF.

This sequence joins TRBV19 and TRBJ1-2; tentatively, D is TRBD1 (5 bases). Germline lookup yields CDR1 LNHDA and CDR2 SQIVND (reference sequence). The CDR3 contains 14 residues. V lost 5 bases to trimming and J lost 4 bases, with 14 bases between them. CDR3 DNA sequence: TGTGCCAGTAGTCGCGGAGGGGACGGCTATGGCTACACCTTC. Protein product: CASSRGGDGYGYTF.